The entry below gives a single T cell receptor beta chain sequence along with its context. The data were produced by immunoSEQ multiplex PCR, yet TCRdb's version contains in-frame clones alone and is incomplete. The sample gives more than 9,500 clones, approximately 79% of which show up once; roughly a third is in the top ten. This sample is drawn from a study of T cells and copy number aberrations in small-cell lung cancer. This CDR3 spans 13 amino acids. CDR1 and CDR2 from the germline V gene are SGHDN and FVKESK. Trimming removed 4 bases at V and 6 bases at J, with 13 bases between. The chain combines TRBV14 with TRBJ2-7, with D possibly matching TRBD1 (6 bases). The sequencing sample was made of normal tissue next to the tumor. This clonotype was sampled from a man in his sixties with small cell lung cancer. The CDR3 bases are TGTGCCAGCAGCCCCGTGGCCAGGGGCGAGCAGTACTTC. It is translated as CASSPVARGEQYF.